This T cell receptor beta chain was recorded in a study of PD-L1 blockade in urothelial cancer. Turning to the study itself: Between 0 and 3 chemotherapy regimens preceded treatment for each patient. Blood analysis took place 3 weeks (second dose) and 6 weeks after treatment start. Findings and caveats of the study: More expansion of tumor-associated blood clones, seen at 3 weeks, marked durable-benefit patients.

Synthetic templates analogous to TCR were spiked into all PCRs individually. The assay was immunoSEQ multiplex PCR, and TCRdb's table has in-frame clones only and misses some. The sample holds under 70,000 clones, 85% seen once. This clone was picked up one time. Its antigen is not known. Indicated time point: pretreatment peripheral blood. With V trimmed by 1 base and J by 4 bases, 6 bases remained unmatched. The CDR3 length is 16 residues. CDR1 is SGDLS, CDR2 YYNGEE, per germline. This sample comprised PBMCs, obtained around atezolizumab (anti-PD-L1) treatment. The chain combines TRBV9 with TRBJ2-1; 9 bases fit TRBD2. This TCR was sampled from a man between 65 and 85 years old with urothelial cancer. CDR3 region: CASSVISGSGYNEQFF. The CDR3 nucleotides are TGTGCCAGCAGCGTAATTAGCGGGAGTGGTTACAATGAGCAGTTCTTC. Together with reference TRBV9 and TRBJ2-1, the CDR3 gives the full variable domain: DSGVTQTPKHLITATGQRVTLRCSPRSGDLSVYWYQQSLDQGLQFLIQYYNGEERAKGNILERFSAQQFPDLHSELNLSSLELGDSALYFCASSVISGSGYNEQFFGPGTRLTVL.